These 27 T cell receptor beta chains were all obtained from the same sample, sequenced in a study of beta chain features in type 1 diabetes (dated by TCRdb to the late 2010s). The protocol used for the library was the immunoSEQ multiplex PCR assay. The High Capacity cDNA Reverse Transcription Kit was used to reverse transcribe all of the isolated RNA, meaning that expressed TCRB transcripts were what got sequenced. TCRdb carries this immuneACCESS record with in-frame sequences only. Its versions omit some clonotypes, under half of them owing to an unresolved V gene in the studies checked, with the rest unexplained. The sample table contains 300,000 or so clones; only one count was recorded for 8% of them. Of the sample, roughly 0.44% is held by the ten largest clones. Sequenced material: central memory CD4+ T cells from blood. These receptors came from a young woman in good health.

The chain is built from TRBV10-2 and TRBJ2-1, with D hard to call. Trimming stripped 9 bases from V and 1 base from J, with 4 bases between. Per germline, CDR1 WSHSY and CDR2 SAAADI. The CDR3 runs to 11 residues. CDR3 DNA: TGCGCCAGTCTTTCCTACAATGAGCAGTTCTTC. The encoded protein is CASLSYNEQFF.

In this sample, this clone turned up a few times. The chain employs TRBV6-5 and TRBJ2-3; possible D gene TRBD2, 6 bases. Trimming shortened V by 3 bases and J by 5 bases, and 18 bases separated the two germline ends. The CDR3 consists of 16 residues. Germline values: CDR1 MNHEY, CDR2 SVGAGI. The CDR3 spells CASSYEGLKPLDTQYF. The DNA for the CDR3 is TGTGCCAGCAGTTATGAGGGACTCAAACCCCTAGATACGCAGTATTTT.

The CDR3 loop is CATSTRQGDSGANVLTF. The CDR3 nucleotides are TGTGCCACCAGCACCCGACAGGGGGACTCTGGGGCCAACGTCCTGACTTTC. The chain is built from TRBV15 and TRBJ2-6; 9 bases are a match to TRBD1. The V gene end was trimmed by 4 bases and the J gene end by 0 bases; junction bases not matched to a gene: 4. Germline assignment: CDR1 LNHNV and CDR2 YYDKDF (reference sequence). The CDR3 length is 17 residues. The full variable domain, rest sourced from reference TRBV15 and TRBJ2-6, is DAMVIQNPRYQVTQFGKPVTLSCSQTLNHNVMYWYQQKSSQAPKLLFHYYDKDFNNEADTPDNFQSRRPNTSFCFLDIRSPGLGDTAMYLCATSTRQGDSGANVLTFGAGSRLTVL.

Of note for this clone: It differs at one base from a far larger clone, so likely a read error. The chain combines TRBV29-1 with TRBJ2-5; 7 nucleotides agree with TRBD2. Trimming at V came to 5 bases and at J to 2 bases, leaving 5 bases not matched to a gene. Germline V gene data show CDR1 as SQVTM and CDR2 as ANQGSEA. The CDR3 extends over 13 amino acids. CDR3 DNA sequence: TGCAGCGTTTATCGCGGGGGACAAGAGACCCAGTACTTC. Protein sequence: CSVYRGGQETQYF.

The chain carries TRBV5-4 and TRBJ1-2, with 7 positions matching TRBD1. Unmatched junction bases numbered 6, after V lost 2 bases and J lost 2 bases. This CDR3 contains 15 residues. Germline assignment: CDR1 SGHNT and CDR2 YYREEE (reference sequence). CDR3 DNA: TGTGCCAGCAGCTTTGGAGGGACAGTCAACTATGGCTACACCTTC. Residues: CASSFGGTVNYGYTF.

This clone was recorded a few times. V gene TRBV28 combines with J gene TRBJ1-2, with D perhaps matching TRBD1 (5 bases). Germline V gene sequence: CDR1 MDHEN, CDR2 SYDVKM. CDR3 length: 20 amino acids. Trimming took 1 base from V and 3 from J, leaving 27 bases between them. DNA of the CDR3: TGTGCCAGCAGTTTATTGGCTCCCGGGGGACCCCAGACGCCATACTATGGCTACACCTTC. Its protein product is CASSLLAPGGPQTPYYGYTF.

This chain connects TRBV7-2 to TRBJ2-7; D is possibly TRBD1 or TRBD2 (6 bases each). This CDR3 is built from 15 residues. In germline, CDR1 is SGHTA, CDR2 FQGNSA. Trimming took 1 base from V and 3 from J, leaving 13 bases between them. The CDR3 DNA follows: TGTGCCAGCAGCTTAGAAGGGGGGAAGCTCTACGAGCAGTACTTC. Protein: CASSLEGGKLYEQYF.

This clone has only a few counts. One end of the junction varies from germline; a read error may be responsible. DNA of the CDR3: TGCGCCAGCAGCCAAGATTTAACTGAAAAACTGTTTTTT. Translated, it gives CASSQDLTEKLFF. The chain has TRBV5-4 and TRBJ1-4, with no clear D. The germline V gene encodes CDR1 SGHNT and CDR2 YYREEE (reference sequence). The CDR3 spans 13 residues.

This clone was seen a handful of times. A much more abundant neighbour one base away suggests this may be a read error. The CDR3 DNA reads TGTGCCAGCAGTGCCGCCTACGAGCAGTACTTC. Its translation is CASSAAYEQYF. This chain links TRBV28 with TRBJ2-7; D unclear. V dropped 5 bases and J dropped 2 bases, with 4 bases sitting between them. This CDR3 is built from 11 residues. Germline CDR1 MDHEN, CDR2 SYDVKM.

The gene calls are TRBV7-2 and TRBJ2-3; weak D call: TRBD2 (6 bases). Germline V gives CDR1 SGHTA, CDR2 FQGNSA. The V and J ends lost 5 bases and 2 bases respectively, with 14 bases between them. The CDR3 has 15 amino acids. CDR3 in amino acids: CASSRPGVLTDTQYF. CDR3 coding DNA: TGTGCCAGCAGCCGGCCGGGGGTACTCACAGATACGCAGTATTTT.

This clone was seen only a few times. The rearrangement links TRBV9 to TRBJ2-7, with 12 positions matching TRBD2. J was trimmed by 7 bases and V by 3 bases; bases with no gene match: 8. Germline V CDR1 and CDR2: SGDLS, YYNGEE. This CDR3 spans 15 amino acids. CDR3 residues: CASSALSGLAGEQYF. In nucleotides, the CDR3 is TGTGCCAGCAGCGCTCTCTCGGGACTAGCGGGTGAGCAGTACTTC.

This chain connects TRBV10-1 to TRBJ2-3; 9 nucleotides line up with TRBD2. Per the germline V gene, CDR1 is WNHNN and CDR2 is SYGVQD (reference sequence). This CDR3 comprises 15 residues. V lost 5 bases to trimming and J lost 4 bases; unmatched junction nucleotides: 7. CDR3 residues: CASSSIAGAADTQYF. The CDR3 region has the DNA TGCGCCAGCAGTTCCATAGCGGGAGCAGCAGATACGCAGTATTTT.

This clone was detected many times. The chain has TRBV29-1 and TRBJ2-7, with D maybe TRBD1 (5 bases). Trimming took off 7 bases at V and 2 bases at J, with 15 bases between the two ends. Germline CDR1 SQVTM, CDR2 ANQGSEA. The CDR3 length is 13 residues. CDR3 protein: CSASQGPPYEQYF. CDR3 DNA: TGCAGCGCCTCCCAGGGTCCGCCCTACGAGCAGTACTTC.

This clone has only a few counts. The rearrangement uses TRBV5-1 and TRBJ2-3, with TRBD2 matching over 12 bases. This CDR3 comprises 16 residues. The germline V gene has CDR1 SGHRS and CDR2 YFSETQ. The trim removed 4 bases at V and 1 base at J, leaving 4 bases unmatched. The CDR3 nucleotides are TGCGCCAGCAGCACCCGACTAGCGGGAGGCACAGATACGCAGTATTTT. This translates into CASSTRLAGGTDTQYF. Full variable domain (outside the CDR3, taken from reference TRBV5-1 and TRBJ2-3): KAGVTQTPRYLIKTRGQQVTLSCSPISGHRSVSWYQQTPGQGLQFLFEYFSETQRNKGNFPGRFSGRQFSNSRSEMNVSTLELGDSALYLCASSTRLAGGTDTQYFGPGTRLTVL.

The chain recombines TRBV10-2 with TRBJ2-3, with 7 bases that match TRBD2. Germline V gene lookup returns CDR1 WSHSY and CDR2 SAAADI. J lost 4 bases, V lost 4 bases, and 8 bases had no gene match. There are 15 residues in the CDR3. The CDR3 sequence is CASSAPSGGADTQYF. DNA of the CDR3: TGCGCCAGCAGTGCGCCTAGCGGTGGCGCAGATACGCAGTATTTT.

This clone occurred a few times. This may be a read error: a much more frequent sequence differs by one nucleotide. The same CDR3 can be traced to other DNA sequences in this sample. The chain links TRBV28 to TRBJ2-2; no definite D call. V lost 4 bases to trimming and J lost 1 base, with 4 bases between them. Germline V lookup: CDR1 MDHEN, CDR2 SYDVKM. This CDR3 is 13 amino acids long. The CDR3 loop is CASSSRNTGELFF. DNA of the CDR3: TGTGCCAGCAGTTCCAGGAACACCGGGGAGCTGTTTTTT.

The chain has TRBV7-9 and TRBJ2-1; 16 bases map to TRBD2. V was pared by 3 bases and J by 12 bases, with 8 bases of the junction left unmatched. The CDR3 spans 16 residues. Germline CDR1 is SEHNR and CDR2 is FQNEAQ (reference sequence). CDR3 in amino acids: CASSFNRGLAGGVQFF. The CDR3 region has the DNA TGTGCCAGCAGCTTCAACAGGGGACTAGCGGGAGGGGTGCAGTTCTTC. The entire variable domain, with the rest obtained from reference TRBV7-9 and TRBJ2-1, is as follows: DTGVSQNPRHKITKRGQNVTFRCDPISEHNRLYWYRQTLGQGPEFLTYFQNEAQLEKSRLLSDRFSAERPKGSFSTLEIQRTEQGDSAMYLCASSFNRGLAGGVQFFGPGTRLTVL.

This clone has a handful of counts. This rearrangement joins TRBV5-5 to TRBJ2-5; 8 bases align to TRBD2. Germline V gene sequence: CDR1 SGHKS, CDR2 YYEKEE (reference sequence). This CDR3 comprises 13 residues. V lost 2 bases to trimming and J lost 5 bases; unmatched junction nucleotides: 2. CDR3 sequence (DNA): TGTGCCAGCAGCTTTACTAGCGGCGAGACCCAGTACTTC. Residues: CASSFTSGETQYF.

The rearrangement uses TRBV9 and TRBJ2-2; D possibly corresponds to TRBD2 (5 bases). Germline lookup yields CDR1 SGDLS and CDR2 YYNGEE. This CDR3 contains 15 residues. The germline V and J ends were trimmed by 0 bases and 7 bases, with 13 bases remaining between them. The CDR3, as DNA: TGTGCCAGCAGCGTAGTGAGTTTTGGAGGCGGGGAGCTGTTTTTT. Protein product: CASSVVSFGGGELFF.

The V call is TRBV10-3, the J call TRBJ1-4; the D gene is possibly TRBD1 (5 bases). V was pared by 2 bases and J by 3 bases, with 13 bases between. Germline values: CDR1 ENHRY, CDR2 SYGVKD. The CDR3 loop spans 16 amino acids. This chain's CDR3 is CAISEGDGTPNEKLFF. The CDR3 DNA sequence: TGTGCCATCAGTGAGGGAGACGGGACTCCTAATGAAAAACTGTTTTTT.

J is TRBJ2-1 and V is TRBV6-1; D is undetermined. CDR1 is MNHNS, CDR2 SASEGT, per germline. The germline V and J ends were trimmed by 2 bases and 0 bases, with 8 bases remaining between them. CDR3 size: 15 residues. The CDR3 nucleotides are TGTGCCAGCAGTGAAACAGAAAACTCCTACAATGAGCAGTTCTTC. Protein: CASSETENSYNEQFF.

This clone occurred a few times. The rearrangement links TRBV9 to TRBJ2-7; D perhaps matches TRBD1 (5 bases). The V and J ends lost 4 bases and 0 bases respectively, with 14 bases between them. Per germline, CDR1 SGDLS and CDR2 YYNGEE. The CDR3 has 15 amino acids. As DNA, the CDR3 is TGTGCCAGCAGCCGTGGGGCCACAAGCTCCTACGAGCAGTACTTC. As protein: CASSRGATSSYEQYF.

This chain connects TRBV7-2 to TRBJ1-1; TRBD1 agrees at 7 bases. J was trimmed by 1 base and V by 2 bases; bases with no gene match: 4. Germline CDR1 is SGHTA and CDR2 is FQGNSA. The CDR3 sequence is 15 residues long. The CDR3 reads CASSLTDRANTEAFF. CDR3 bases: TGTGCCAGCAGCTTAACAGACAGGGCGAACACTGAAGCTTTCTTT.

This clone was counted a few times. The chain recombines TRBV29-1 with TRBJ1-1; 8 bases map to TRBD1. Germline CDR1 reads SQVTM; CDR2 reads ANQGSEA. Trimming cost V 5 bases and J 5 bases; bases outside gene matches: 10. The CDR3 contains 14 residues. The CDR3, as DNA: TGCAGCGTTAAGCTGACAGGGGCGGGTACTGAAGCTTTCTTT. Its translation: CSVKLTGAGTEAFF.

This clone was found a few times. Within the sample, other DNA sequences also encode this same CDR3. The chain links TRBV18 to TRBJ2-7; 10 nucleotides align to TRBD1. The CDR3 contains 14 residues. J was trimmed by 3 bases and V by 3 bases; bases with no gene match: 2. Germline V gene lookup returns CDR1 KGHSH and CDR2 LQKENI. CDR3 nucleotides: TGTGCCAGCTCACCCGGGACAGGGGACTACGAGCAGTACTTC. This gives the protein CASSPGTGDYEQYF.

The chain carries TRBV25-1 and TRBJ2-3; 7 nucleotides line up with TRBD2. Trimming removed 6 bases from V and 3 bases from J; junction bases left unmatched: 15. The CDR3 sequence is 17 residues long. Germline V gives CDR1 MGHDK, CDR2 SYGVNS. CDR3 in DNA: TGTGCCAGCAGAGCAGGAGGAGGGAGGGGTAGGACAGATACGCAGTATTTT. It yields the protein CASRAGGGRGRTDTQYF.

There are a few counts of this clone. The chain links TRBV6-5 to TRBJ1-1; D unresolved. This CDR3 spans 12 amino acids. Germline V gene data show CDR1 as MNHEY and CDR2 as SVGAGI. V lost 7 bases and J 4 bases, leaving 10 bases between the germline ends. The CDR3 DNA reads TGTGCCAGCACCGGCTTGGGCACTGAAGCTTTCTTT. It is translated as CASTGLGTEAFF.